These 17 T cell receptor beta chains share one sample of origin, sequenced in a study of blood T cells in healthy people across ages. Combining a sample-barcoded 5' primer with a J-beta primer mix, a second PCR ran for roughly 7 to 11 cycles. TCRdb reprocessed the 5' RACE reads with MiXCR, giving one entry per CDR3 protein. The table includes 950,000 to 1,200,000 distinct CDR3 sequences, 35% to 40% detected once. Material for sequencing was blood. The receptors derive from a young man in good health.

The chain combines TRBV4-3 with TRBJ2-7; no clear D gene. V was trimmed by 8 bases and J by 5 bases, leaving 10 bases between them. This CDR3 region has 11 residues. Germline V CDR1 and CDR2: LGHNA, YSLEER. The chain's CDR3 is CASGPTNEQYF. DNA of the CDR3: TGCGCCAGCGGCCCTACGAACGAGCAGTACTTC.

This clonotype turned up a few times. This sequence joins TRBV6-6 and TRBJ1-2; a weak D match, TRBD1 (5 bases). This CDR3 comprises 15 residues. With 0 bases removed from V and 3 bases from J, the gap between germline ends came to 11 bases. Germline CDR1 and CDR2: MNHNY and SVGAGI (reference sequence). The CDR3: CASSYSGLGDYGYTF. In nucleotides, the CDR3 is TGTGCCAGCAGTTACTCCGGCTTAGGGGACTATGGCTACACCTTC.

This clonotype was seen just once. This chain connects TRBV4-1 to TRBJ2-1, with unresolved D. Trimming left V 0 bases short and J 8 bases short, with 5 bases between. This CDR3 comprises 12 residues. Per germline, CDR1 MGHRA and CDR2 YSYEKL. CDR3 amino acids: CASSQDLHEQFF. The CDR3 DNA reads as TGCGCCAGCAGCCAAGATCTCCATGAGCAGTTCTTC.

V and J are TRBV9 and TRBJ2-5; possibly TRBD1 or TRBD2 for D (6 bases each). Germline V lookup: CDR1 SGDLS, CDR2 YYNGEE. This CDR3 contains 14 residues. Trimming removed 0 bases at V and 11 bases at J, with 17 bases between. CDR3 sequence (DNA): TGTGCCAGCAGCGTAGAATGGGGGGCGACTGAGCAGTACTTC. It is translated as CASSVEWGATEQYF.

The chain joins TRBV14 to TRBJ2-5; 8 bases are a match to TRBD1. The J call is doubtful: the DNA matches TRBJ2-7 better. This CDR3 is built from 14 residues. Germline loops: CDR1 SGHDN, CDR2 FVKESK. The CDR3 spells CASAPIGQGYEQYF. The DNA for the CDR3 is TGTGCCAGCGCGCCCATAGGACAGGGTTACGAGCAGTACTTC.

The chain recombines TRBV6-5 with TRBJ1-6, with 9 bases fitting TRBD1. Germline lookup yields CDR1 MNHEY and CDR2 SVGAGI. The CDR3 sequence is 14 residues long. Trimming took 6 bases from V and 7 from J; bases not matched to a gene: 4. CDR3 residues: CASSTGGQNSPLHF. As DNA, the CDR3 is TGTGCCAGCAGCACAGGGGGCCAGAATTCACCCCTCCACTTT.

In its sample, this clonotype was seen a few times. The chain links TRBV24-1 to TRBJ2-5; D may be TRBD1 (6 bases). The length of the CDR3 is 13 residues. CDR1 KGHDR and CDR2 SFDVKD come from the germline V gene. Trimming shortened V by 10 bases and J by 1 base, and 12 bases separated the two germline ends. The CDR3 is CATSRGVQETQYF. CDR3 in DNA: TGTGCCACTTCCAGGGGCGTCCAAGAGACCCAGTACTTC.

J is TRBJ1-2 and V is TRBV27; TRBD1 aligns across 9 bases. This CDR3 spans 13 amino acids. The junction had 8 bases not matched to a gene; V was cut back by 10 bases and J by 5 bases. Germline V gene data show CDR1 as MNHEY and CDR2 as SMNVEV (reference sequence). The CDR3 coding sequence is TGTGCCACCCAGGACAGGGGCTCTTATGGCTACACCTTC. It yields the protein CATQDRGSYGYTF.

The chain employs TRBV2 and TRBJ1-1; tentatively, D is TRBD1 (6 bases). There are 18 residues in the CDR3. The V and J ends lost 3 bases and 1 base respectively, with 21 bases between them. Germline CDR1 and CDR2: SNHLY and FYNNEI. CDR3: CASSDPRQDLTGNTEAFF. The CDR3 DNA reads as TGTGCCAGCAGTGACCCCCGACAGGACCTGACCGGGAACACTGAAGCTTTCTTT.

The chain recombines TRBV2 with TRBJ1-5, with TRBD1 identical over 7 bases. Germline-derived CDR1 and CDR2 are SNHLY and FYNNEI. The length of the CDR3 is 15 residues. V lost 2 bases, J lost 2 bases, and 3 bases stayed unmatched. The CDR3: CASSEQGVGNQPQHF. The CDR3 DNA follows: TGTGCCAGCAGTGAACAGGGGGTCGGCAATCAGCCCCAGCATTTT.

Many counts were recorded for this clonotype. This chain uses TRBV20-1 with TRBJ2-1; no firm D call. Germline-derived CDR1 and CDR2 are DFQATT and SNEGSKA (reference sequence). Deletions cut 5 bases from V and 10 bases from J, with 15 bases between. The CDR3 loop spans 12 amino acids. CDR3 amino acids: CSARTGTREQFF. The CDR3 DNA is TGCAGTGCTCGAACCGGAACAAGAGAGCAGTTCTTC.

This clonotype was detected a few times. This chain joins TRBV20-1 and TRBJ1-2; D is uncertain. CDR1 and CDR2 from the germline V gene are DFQATT and SNEGSKA (reference sequence). There are 11 residues in the CDR3. Trimming shortened V by 6 bases and J by 6 bases, and 11 bases separated the two germline ends. The CDR3 DNA sequence: TGCAGTGCCCCGAGGGAGGATGGCTACACCTTC. Its protein is CSAPREDGYTF.

The chain uses TRBV6-2 or TRBV6-3 and TRBJ2-1; TRBD2 aligns across 7 bases. Trimming at V came to 4 bases and at J to 9 bases, leaving 3 bases not matched to a gene. Germline V lookup: CDR1 MNHEY, CDR2 SVGEGT. The CDR3 totals 12 residues. CDR3 region: CASSSGGIEQFF. In DNA, the CDR3 is TGTGCCAGCAGTTCCGGGGGGATTGAGCAGTTCTTC.

In its sample, this clonotype was seen a few times. The chain joins TRBV28 to TRBJ2-6; D possibly corresponds to TRBD2 (5 bases). Germline CDR1 is MDHEN and CDR2 is SYDVKM. Trimming stripped 3 bases from V and 2 bases from J, with 14 bases between. The CDR3 consists of 17 residues. The CDR3 reads CASSFGVAVAGANVLTF. Written as DNA, the CDR3 is TGTGCCAGCAGTTTCGGGGTGGCGGTCGCTGGGGCCAACGTCCTGACTTTC.

The V call is TRBV3-1, the J call TRBJ2-5; TRBD1 might be the D (5 bases). CDR3 length: 17 residues. CDR1 is LGHDT and CDR2 is YNNKEL in the germline V gene (reference sequence). The ends were cut back, 2 bases at V and 0 bases at J, with 16 bases in the middle. Written as DNA, the CDR3 is TGTGCCAGCAGCCAAACCCCGACAGAATTGTACCAAGAGACCCAGTACTTC. Translated: CASSQTPTELYQETQYF.

In regard to this clonotype: A much bigger clone sits one base away, suggesting this may be a read error. The CDR3 does not close with the conserved phenylalanine or tryptophan, likely indicating a read error. This chain links TRBV5-4 with TRBJ1-4, with 10 bases matching TRBD1. The CDR3 length is 17 residues. CDR1 is SGHNT, CDR2 YYREEE, per germline (reference sequence). The V and J ends lost 0 bases and 3 bases, in that order; junction bases with no gene match: 5. CDR3 loop: CASSLVGQGPANEKLFY. Written as DNA, the CDR3 is TGTGCCAGCAGCTTGGTGGGACAGGGGCCAGCTAATGAAAAACTGTTTTAT.

This clonotype was counted ten times or more. The chain is built from TRBV13 and TRBJ2-4; D might be TRBD1 (6 bases). V lost 5 bases, J lost 0 bases, and 17 bases lay in between. CDR3 size: 17 residues. Germline V CDR1 and CDR2: PRHDT, FYEKMQ (reference sequence). As DNA, the CDR3 is TGTGCCAGCAGCGGACAGCCATTCAGGGGAGCCAAAAACATTCAGTACTTC. It translates to CASSGQPFRGAKNIQYF. The complete variable domain, with remaining parts taken from reference TRBV13 and TRBJ2-4, reads AAGVIQSPRHLIKEKRETATLKCYPIPRHDTVYWYQQGPGQDPQFLISFYEKMQSDKGSIPDRFSAQQFSDYHSELNMSSLELGDSALYFCASSGQPFRGAKNIQYFGAGTRLSVL.